This entry lists 17 T cell receptor beta chains sequenced from one sample in a study of molecular identifiers for immune sequencing clone quantification. MiXCR, applied by TCRdb to the PCR reads, yields one record per CDR3 protein. The data contain approximately 97,000 distinct CDR3 sequences, 20% to 25% of them singletons. Sequenced: naive CD8+ T cells from blood, with Jurkat cell RNA spiked in. Described subset: FACS-sorted CD8+CD4-CCR7+CD45RA+ naive T cells. The receptor source for this set is a human donor in good health. Some libraries in this study had Jurkat cell RNA spiked in.

This clonotype was recorded many times. V gene TRBV4-1 combines with J gene TRBJ1-5; D is ambiguous. The V gene lost 3 bases and the J gene lost 3 bases, with 12 bases spanning the gap. The CDR3 has 15 amino acids. The germline gives CDR1 MGHRA, CDR2 YSYEKL. CDR3 coding DNA: TGCGCCAGCAGCCAGTTTAACAGCTACAATCAGCCCCAGCATTTT. It translates to CASSQFNSYNQPQHF.

This clonotype was recorded once. One base away lies a much larger clone, so this may be a sequencing read error. The rearrangement joins TRBV11-2 to TRBJ2-7; D not certain. The CDR3 totals 13 residues. Germline assignment: CDR1 SGHAT and CDR2 FQNNGV. The CDR3 here is CVSSLWNAYEQYF. The DNA for the CDR3 is TGTGTCAGCAGCTTATGGAACGCCTACGAGCAGTACTTC.

There are many counts of this clonotype. The chain joins TRBV12-3 or TRBV12-4 to TRBJ1-2; TRBD1 might be the D (6 bases). Trimming took off 4 bases at V and 7 bases at J, with 13 bases between the two ends. This CDR3 comprises 13 residues. The DNA of the CDR3 is TGTGCCAGCAGTTATGGGACAATGGCTGGCTACACCTTC. Translation gives CASSYGTMAGYTF.

This clonotype came up a few times. V is TRBV6-2 or TRBV6-3 and J is TRBJ2-1; tentatively, D is TRBD1 (6 bases). Trimming stripped 6 bases from V and 5 bases from J, with 17 bases between. This CDR3 has 15 amino acids. The germline CDR1 and CDR2 sequences are MNHEY and SVGEGT. For the CDR3, the DNA is TGTGCCAGCAGCCCAACGGACGGGACACACAATGAGCAGTTCTTC. Protein: CASSPTDGTHNEQFF.

Points on this clonotype: The junction shows a germline mismatch at one end, possibly a read error. The chain joins TRBV6-2 or TRBV6-3 to TRBJ2-7; D may match TRBD1 or TRBD2 (5 bases each). CDR3 length: 13 amino acids. Germline CDR1 and CDR2: MNHEY and SVGEGT. CDR3 nucleotides: TGTGCCAGCAGCTACGGGGCGGGCGGCGCGCCGTCCTTC. Translation: CASSYGAGGAPSF.

Points on this clonotype: This may stem from a read error, because a much larger clone lies one nucleotide away. The chain has TRBV27 and TRBJ2-5, with D uncertain. The germline gives CDR1 MNHEY, CDR2 SMNVEV (reference sequence). The V end lost 0 bases, the J end lost 0 bases, and 5 bases lay between the germline ends. The CDR3 spans 14 residues. CDR3 nucleotide sequence: TGTGCCAGCAGTTTATCGACAAACCAAGAGACCCAGTACTTC. Encoded protein: CASSLSTNQETQYF.

The sample holds many counts of this clonotype. This chain connects TRBV2 to TRBJ1-2, with D hard to call. The germline V and J ends were trimmed by 2 bases and 8 bases, with 15 bases remaining between them. The germline V gene encodes CDR1 SNHLY and CDR2 FYNNEI. The CDR3 runs 14 residues. In DNA, the CDR3 is TGTGCCAGCAGTGAATTTGCAGAAAGGAGGGGCTACACCTTC. Translation gives CASSEFAERRGYTF. The complete variable domain, with remaining parts taken from reference TRBV2 and TRBJ1-2, reads EPEVTQTPSHQVTQMGQEVILRCVPISNHLYFYWYRQILGQKVEFLVSFYNNEISEKSEIFDDQFSVERPDGSNFTLKIRSTKLEDSAMYFCASSEFAERRGYTFGSGTRLTVV.

This clonotype was counted ten times or more. This chain connects TRBV12-3 or TRBV12-4 to TRBJ1-1, with D unclear. The CDR3 loop spans 13 amino acids. The germline V and J ends were trimmed by 6 bases and 4 bases, with 12 bases remaining between them. The CDR3 loop is CASRHHLATEAFF. The DNA for the CDR3 is TGTGCCAGCAGGCACCACCTTGCCACTGAAGCTTTCTTT.

As regards this clonotype: A much larger clonotype is one base distant, so this may be a read error. The V call is TRBV20-1, the J call TRBJ2-7; the D call may be TRBD1 or TRBD2 (5 bases each). Germline V gene sequence: CDR1 DFQATT, CDR2 SNEGSKA (reference sequence). CDR3 size: 19 residues. CDR3 nucleotides: TGCAGTGCTAGAAGCAGGGCGGCTAGCCCAACGCGATTCTTCTACGAGCAGTGCTTC. This encodes CSARSRAASPTRFFYEQCF.

Many counts were recorded for this clonotype. V is TRBV7-2 and J is TRBJ1-1, with D tentatively TRBD1 (6 bases). Per germline, CDR1 SGHTA and CDR2 FQGNSA. The CDR3 is made up of 15 amino acids. V was clipped by 3 bases and J by 5 bases, with 16 bases between them. The CDR3 region is CASSLTFFGQTEAFF. Written as DNA, the CDR3 is TGTGCCAGCAGCTTGACCTTCTTTGGACAGACTGAAGCTTTCTTT.

In the case of this clonotype: A much more abundant neighbour one base away suggests this may be a read error. The genes are TRBV2 and TRBJ1-2, with TRBD1 identical over 7 bases. Germline CDR1 is SNHLY and CDR2 is FYNNEI. This CDR3 has 15 amino acids. The chain's CDR3 is CASSEVPTGSDGHTF. Here the CDR3 DNA reads TGTGCCAGCAGTGAAGTACCGACAGGGTCGGATGGCCACACCTTC.

The rearrangement links TRBV6-5 to TRBJ1-1, with 9 bases lining up with TRBD1. Looked up from germline, CDR1 is MNHEY and CDR2 is SVGAGI. The ends lost 5 bases at V and 2 bases at J; junction bases unmatched: 6. CDR3 length equals 15 residues. The CDR3 DNA reads as TGTGCCAGCAGTCTCGGGACAGGGAGCAACACTGAAGCTTTCTTT. This gives the protein CASSLGTGSNTEAFF.

This chain connects TRBV30 to TRBJ2-1; 8 bases align to TRBD2. The CDR3 is 15 amino acids. J gave up 8 bases and V 0 bases, and 9 bases lay outside the gene matches. The germline CDR1 and CDR2 sequences are GTSNPN and SVGIG (reference sequence). CDR3 nucleotide sequence: TGTGCCTGGAGTGTCGCAGCGGGAGCATTCGATGAGCAGTTCTTC. This translates into CAWSVAAGAFDEQFF.

Only a few counts were recorded for this clonotype. The rearrangement joins TRBV6-2 or TRBV6-3 to TRBJ2-2; D is uncertain. The CDR3 has 12 residues. Trimming took off 2 bases at V and 5 bases at J, with 3 bases between the two ends. Germline-derived CDR1 and CDR2 are MNHEY and SVGEGT. Written as DNA, the CDR3 is TGTGCCAGCAGTTACCAAACCGGGGAGCTGTTTTTT. Its protein product is CASSYQTGELFF.

This clonotype was observed at least ten times. J is TRBJ2-7 and V is TRBV7-2, with 8 bases lining up with TRBD2. This CDR3 region has 15 residues. CDR1 and CDR2 (germline): SGHTA, FQGNSA. Unmatched junction bases numbered 9, after V lost 4 bases and J lost 4 bases. This CDR3 reads CASSSWEAGEYEQYF. The CDR3 DNA reads TGTGCCAGCAGCTCCTGGGAAGCGGGGGAGTACGAGCAGTACTTC.

Ten or more counts support this clonotype. The chain is built from TRBV29-1 and TRBJ2-5, with 9 positions matching TRBD1. CDR3 size: 12 residues. Germline-derived CDR1 and CDR2 are SQVTM and ANQGSEA. Trimming took 5 bases from V and 5 from J; bases not matched to a gene: 3. CDR3 sequence: CSVKGQGETQYF. CDR3 in DNA: TGCAGCGTTAAAGGACAGGGGGAGACCCAGTACTTC. Using reference TRBV29-1 and TRBJ2-5 for the parts outside the CDR3, the full variable domain is SAVISQKPSRDICQRGTSLTIQCQVDSQVTMMFWYRQQPGQSLTLIATANQGSEATYESGFVIDKFPISRPNLTFSTLTVSNMSPEDSSIYLCSVKGQGETQYFGPGTRLLVL.

This clonotype was counted ten times or more. The genes are TRBV6-2 or TRBV6-3 and TRBJ2-3; TRBD2 agrees at 7 bases. Per germline, CDR1 MNHEY and CDR2 SVGEGT. Germline trimming cut 1 base from V and 6 bases from J; bases unmatched to any gene: 1. The CDR3 contains 13 residues. The chain's CDR3 is CASSYYGRDTQYF. Written as DNA, the CDR3 is TGTGCCAGCAGTTACTACGGGAGGGATACGCAGTATTTT.